The present TCR beta chain was sequenced within a study of blood T cell repertoires in COVID-19. Assay used: immunoSEQ multiplex PCR; TCRdb lists only in-frame clones, some missing. The table lists about 270,000 clones, about nine tenths of them singletons, with approximately 2% in the top ten. Germline V gene lookup returns CDR1 MNHEY and CDR2 SVGAGI. Trimming pared 10 bases from V and 0 bases from J, leaving 16 bases between. The CDR3 sequence is 15 residues long. Recruits, aged roughly 18 to 90 years, lived in 20 to 30 US areas. Cohort 3 recovered donors had two negative PCRs, clearance, or symptom resolution.

The sequenced sample was PBMCs or T cells enriched from blood (not recorded which). The rearrangement joins TRBV6-5 to TRBJ1-5; D not resolved. This receptor was obtained from a woman aged 60 to 75 who had recovered from COVID-19. In DNA, the CDR3 is TGTGCCACCTCTCGGGAGTTCTTTAGCAATCAGCCCCAGCATTTT. It codes for CATSREFFSNQPQHF.